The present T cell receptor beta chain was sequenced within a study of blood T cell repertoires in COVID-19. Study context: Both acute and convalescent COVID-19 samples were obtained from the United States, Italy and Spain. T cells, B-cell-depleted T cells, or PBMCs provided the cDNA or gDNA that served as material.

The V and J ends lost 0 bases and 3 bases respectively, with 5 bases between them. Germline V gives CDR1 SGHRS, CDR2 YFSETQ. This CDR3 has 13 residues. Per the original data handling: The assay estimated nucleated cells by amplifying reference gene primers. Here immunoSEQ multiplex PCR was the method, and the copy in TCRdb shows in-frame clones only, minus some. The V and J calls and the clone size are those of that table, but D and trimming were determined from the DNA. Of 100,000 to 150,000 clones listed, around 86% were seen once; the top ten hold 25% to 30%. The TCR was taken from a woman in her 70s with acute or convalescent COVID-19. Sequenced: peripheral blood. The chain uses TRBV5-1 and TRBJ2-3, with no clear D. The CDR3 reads CASSLARTDTQYF. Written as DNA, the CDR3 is TGCGCCAGCAGCTTGGCCAGGACAGATACGCAGTATTTT. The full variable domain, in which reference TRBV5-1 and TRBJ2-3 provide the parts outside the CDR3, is KAGVTQTPRYLIKTRGQQVTLSCSPISGHRSVSWYQQTPGQGLQFLFEYFSETQRNKGNFPGRFSGRQFSNSRSEMNVSTLELGDSALYLCASSLARTDTQYFGPGTRLTVL.